A single sample gave rise to the 9 T cell receptor beta chains below, sequenced in a study of T cells in Graves' hyperthyroidism and ophthalmopathy. Authors of the study amplified TCR beta CDR3 regions from RNA transcripts. HTBI primers drove first-round RT-PCR of the TCR CDR3. In TCRdb, the multiplex PCR reads were re-called with MiXCR into one record per CDR3 protein. The table lists about 250,000 distinct CDR3 sequences, approximately 25% of them singletons, with roughly 35% in the top ten. Sequencing was done on a sample of blood. The receptors were sampled from a woman aged 40 to 50 with Graves' ophthalmopathy.

The chain is built from TRBV28 and TRBJ2-7, with D possibly called TRBD1 or TRBD2 (5 bases each). Trimming removed 6 bases at V and 2 bases at J, with 14 bases between. The germline CDR1 and CDR2 sequences are MDHEN and SYDVKM. CDR3 length equals 14 residues. The CDR3, as DNA: TGTGCCAGCAGCTTCCGGGACGCAACCTACGAGCAGTACTTC. It encodes CASSFRDATYEQYF.

This chain uses TRBV29-1 with TRBJ2-7; TRBD2 matches at 8 bases. V gave up 1 base and J gave up 3 bases; unmatched junction bases: 8. The CDR3 is 15 amino acids. Germline lookup yields CDR1 SQVTM and CDR2 ANQGSEA. Here the CDR3 DNA reads TGCAGCGTTGAAGGCGTCGAGACTAGCGTCTACGAGCAGTACTTC. Its protein is CSVEGVETSVYEQYF.

The chain recombines TRBV28 with TRBJ1-2, with no clear D. Germline V gene data show CDR1 as MDHEN and CDR2 as SYDVKM. The CDR3 sequence is 13 residues long. Deletions cut 1 base from V and 7 bases from J, with 10 bases between. CDR3 bases: TGTGCCAGCAGTTTATATTCTGGTGTTGGCTACACCTTC. As protein: CASSLYSGVGYTF.

There are many counts of this clonotype. This sequence joins TRBV11-2 and TRBJ2-7, with D tentatively TRBD2 (6 bases). Trimming shortened V by 0 bases and J by 9 bases, and 9 bases separated the two germline ends. The CDR3 totals 12 residues. Germline V gene sequence: CDR1 SGHAT, CDR2 FQNNGV. The CDR3 DNA is TGTGCCAGCAGCTTAGATAGGAGGGGGCAGTACTTC. Amino acids: CASSLDRRGQYF.

In this sample, this clonotype turned up many times. This sequence joins TRBV29-1 and TRBJ1-1; possibly TRBD1 for D (5 bases). The CDR3 contains 13 residues. Trimming shortened V by 7 bases and J by 1 base, and 13 bases separated the two germline ends. Germline CDR1 and CDR2: SQVTM and ANQGSEA. The DNA for the CDR3 is TGCAGCGGAAAGGACACAAAGAACACTGAAGCTTTCTTT. This sequence encodes CSGKDTKNTEAFF.

This clonotype was seen many times. DNA of the CDR3: TGTGCCAGCAGCGTAGATGCAGGGAGCTCCTACGAGCAGTACTTC. Translation: CASSVDAGSSYEQYF. This chain joins TRBV9 and TRBJ2-7; D tentatively fits TRBD1 or TRBD2 (5 bases each). The CDR3 contains 15 residues. Trimming left V 0 bases short and J 0 bases short, with 10 bases between. Per the germline V gene, CDR1 is SGDLS and CDR2 is YYNGEE. Based on the CDR3 plus reference TRBV9 and TRBJ2-7, the full variable domain is DSGVTQTPKHLITATGQRVTLRCSPRSGDLSVYWYQQSLDQGLQFLIQYYNGEERAKGNILERFSAQQFPDLHSELNLSSLELGDSALYFCASSVDAGSSYEQYFGPGTRLTVT.

At least ten counts were recorded for this clonotype. A clone one base away is much larger, so this may be a read error. The chain joins TRBV12-3 or TRBV12-4 to TRBJ2-7; 7 positions match TRBD2. The CDR3 loop spans 11 amino acids. CDR3 nucleotide sequence: TGTGCCAGCAGCTGGGACTACGGGCAGTACTTC. The encoded protein is CASSWDYGQYF.

This clonotype was counted many times. The V call is TRBV5-8, the J call TRBJ1-1; possibly TRBD1 for D (6 bases). V was shortened by 0 bases and J by 1 base, with 10 bases between the two germline ends. Germline CDR1 and CDR2: SGHTS and YDEGEE. The CDR3 loop spans 15 amino acids. The CDR3 bases are TGTGCCAGCAGCTTGGGCAGGGGCGCGAACACTGAAGCTTTCTTT. This codes for CASSLGRGANTEAFF.

Comments on this clonotype: Mismatch with germline at one junction end may stem from a read error. The chain has TRBV7-2 and TRBJ2-7; 9 bases align to TRBD2. Per germline, CDR1 SGHTA and CDR2 FQGNSA. The CDR3 length is 14 residues. The CDR3 DNA sequence: TGTGCCAGCAGCATAGCGGGAGTCCCCTACGAGCAGTACTTC. Its protein is CASSIAGVPYEQYF.